These 18 T cell receptor beta chains share one sample of origin, sequenced in a study of molecular identifiers for immune sequencing clone quantification. Via MiXCR, TCRdb re-called the PCR reads, giving one row per CDR3 protein. This table has around 100,000 distinct CDR3 sequences, 35% appearing once. Sequencing input: naive CD8+ T cells from blood, with Jurkat cell RNA spiked in. Subset described: FACS-sorted CD8+CD4-CCR7+CD45RA+ naive T cells. Receptors were obtained from a human donor in good health. Some libraries in this study had Jurkat cell RNA spiked in.

This clonotype was counted at least ten times. This chain links TRBV5-4 with TRBJ2-7; 10 positions agree with TRBD2. The trim removed 2 bases at V and 4 bases at J, leaving 3 bases unmatched. Germline loops: CDR1 SGHNT, CDR2 YYREEE (reference sequence). The CDR3 spans 14 residues. The CDR3 DNA follows: TGTGCCAGCAGCTTTAGCGGGAGGCCTTACGAGCAGTACTTC. This gives the protein CASSFSGRPYEQYF.

J is TRBJ2-7 and V is TRBV25-1; a possible D gene is TRBD2 (6 bases). V was clipped by 2 bases and J by 1 base, with 18 bases between them. Germline-derived CDR1 and CDR2 are MGHDK and SYGVNS. This CDR3 spans 17 amino acids. CDR3 sequence: CASSEGAGYPKSYEQYF. CDR3 nucleotides: TGTGCCAGCAGTGAAGGGGCGGGGTATCCTAAGTCCTACGAGCAGTACTTC.

This clonotype was detected many times. The chain links TRBV24-1 to TRBJ2-2, with 11 bases identical to TRBD1. Germline lookup yields CDR1 KGHDR and CDR2 SFDVKD. V dropped 4 bases and J dropped 5; count of bases not matched to a gene: 5. This CDR3 is built from 16 residues. CDR3: CATSDHGTGGTGELFF. In DNA, the CDR3 is TGTGCCACCAGTGACCATGGGACAGGGGGGACCGGGGAGCTGTTTTTT.

This clonotype is a singleton in its sample. This could be a read error, since a much larger clone is one nucleotide away. The chain combines TRBV7-6 with TRBJ2-7, with D perhaps matching TRBD1 (5 bases). The V gene's germline CDR1 is SGHVS and CDR2 FNYEAQ. The CDR3 sequence is 13 residues long. V lost 5 bases and J 2 bases, leaving 10 bases between the germline ends. Written as DNA, the CDR3 is TGTGCCAGCAGCCAACAGGACGCCTACGAGCAGTACTTC. Translation: CASSQQDAYEQYF. Drawing the rest from reference TRBV7-6 and TRBJ2-7, the complete variable domain is GAGVSQSPRYKVTKRGQDVALRCDPISGHVSLYWYRQALGQGPEFLTYFNYEAQQDKSGLPNDRFSAERPEGSISTLTIQRTEQRDSAMYRCASSQQDAYEQYFGPGTRLTVT.

This chain uses TRBV7-9 with TRBJ2-3; D remains unclear. From germline, CDR1 is SEHNR and CDR2 FQNEAQ (reference sequence). This CDR3 spans 17 amino acids. V gave up 0 bases and J gave up 0 bases, with 13 bases separating them. CDR3 sequence: CASSLALGRTSTDTQYF. CDR3 DNA sequence: TGTGCCAGCAGCTTAGCGCTTGGCAGAACTAGCACAGATACGCAGTATTTT.

A few counts support this clonotype. CDR3 in amino acids: CSVVTSGHSYEQYF. The DNA of the CDR3 is TGCAGCGTTGTGACTAGCGGCCACTCCTACGAGCAGTACTTC. This sequence joins TRBV29-1 and TRBJ2-7, with 9 bases that match TRBD2. The germline gives CDR1 SQVTM, CDR2 ANQGSEA. The length of the CDR3 is 14 residues. Trimming cost V 4 bases and J 0 bases; bases outside gene matches: 4.

The V gene is TRBV29-1, the J gene TRBJ2-1, with 7 bases that match TRBD1. Germline V gene lookup returns CDR1 SQVTM and CDR2 ANQGSEA. The CDR3 runs to 12 residues. The V segment lost 5 bases and the J segment 6 bases; nucleotides outside the gene matches: 4. The CDR3 nucleotides are TGCAGCGTTCCCGGGACAGCCAATGAGCAGTTCTTC. Protein: CSVPGTANEQFF.

This clonotype was observed a handful of times. This chain uses TRBV7-8 with TRBJ2-1; D call uncertain. V lost 5 bases to trimming and J lost 2 bases, with 16 bases between them. This CDR3 is built from 16 residues. Germline assignment: CDR1 SGHVS and CDR2 FQNEAQ. CDR3: CASSPPSVGPYNEQFF. DNA of the CDR3: TGTGCCAGCAGCCCCCCATCCGTTGGTCCCTACAATGAGCAGTTCTTC.

With regard to this clonotype: The junction and the germline gene differ at one end; a read error may be behind it. This chain joins TRBV7-4 and TRBJ2-1, with D perhaps matching TRBD2 (6 bases). Per the germline V gene, CDR1 is SGHVT and CDR2 is SQSDAQ. The CDR3 contains 16 residues. CDR3 protein: CASSLARLGLYAEQFF. Written as DNA, the CDR3 is TGTGCCAGCAGTTTAGCGCGGTTGGGACTGTATGCTGAGCAGTTCTTC.

Points on this clonotype: A junction boundary mismatches the germline segment, possibly from a read error. V usage is TRBV6-1 and J usage is TRBJ1-5; D is unclear. Germline assignment: CDR1 MNHNS and CDR2 SASEGT. This CDR3 has 15 residues. CDR3 sequence (DNA): TGTGCCAGCAGTGAGTACACGAGGACCGATCAGCCCCAGCAATTT. It encodes CASSEYTRTDQPQQF.

This clonotype was seen a few times. This rearrangement joins TRBV19 to TRBJ1-3; TRBD1 is a possible D gene (5 bases). V gave up 9 bases and J gave up 4 bases, with 16 bases separating them. The CDR3 is 14 residues long. The germline CDR1 and CDR2 sequences are LNHDA and SQIVND (reference sequence). The CDR3 DNA reads as TGTGCCAGCCGGTCGCAGGGTTGGGGAAACACCATATATTTT. Translating gives CASRSQGWGNTIYF.

This clonotype occurred a few times. The rearrangement uses TRBV13 and TRBJ1-3; 7 bases line up with TRBD1. Germline trimming cut 5 bases from V and 11 bases from J; bases unmatched to any gene: 9. This CDR3 is built from 13 residues. Germline CDR1 is PRHDT and CDR2 is FYEKMQ (reference sequence). The CDR3 region is CASSPGQTGSIYF. The CDR3 nucleotides read TGTGCCAGCAGCCCGGGACAGACGGGCTCCATATATTTT.

This clonotype turned up a few times. The genes are TRBV5-4 and TRBJ2-7; 7 bases are shared with TRBD2. The CDR3 length is 14 residues. The germline CDR1 and CDR2 sequences are SGHNT and YYREEE (reference sequence). J was trimmed by 3 bases and V by 3 bases; bases with no gene match: 6. The CDR3 DNA is TGTGCCAGCAGCTCGCTAGGACTAGACTACGAGCAGTACTTC. This gives the protein CASSSLGLDYEQYF.

There are a few counts of this clonotype. The chain uses TRBV5-6 and TRBJ2-7; 15 nucleotides match TRBD2. The J segment lost 0 bases and the V segment lost 3 bases, leaving 13 bases of the junction unmatched. The CDR3 contains 20 residues. The germline gives CDR1 SGHDT, CDR2 YYEEEE. The CDR3 DNA reads TGTGCCAGCAGCTCGCTCCGGTTAGGGACTAGCGGGAGGAACTCCTACGAGCAGTACTTC. Translating gives CASSSLRLGTSGRNSYEQYF.

Remarks on this clonotype: No conserved phenylalanine or tryptophan ends this CDR3, so it is likely a read error. This chain links TRBV19 with TRBJ1-1; a weak D match, TRBD1 (5 bases). The germline gives CDR1 LNHDA, CDR2 SQIVND (reference sequence). The CDR3 loop spans 15 amino acids. V lost 3 bases to trimming and J lost 3 bases, with 14 bases between them. CDR3 protein: CASSISSQGDTEAFL. The CDR3 DNA reads TGTGCCAGTAGTATCAGTAGTCAGGGAGACACTGAAGCTTTCCTT.

As concerns this clonotype: The junction departs from germline at one end; a sequencing error may be responsible. The rearrangement links TRBV11-2 to TRBJ2-1; D may be TRBD1 (6 bases). CDR1 is SGHAT, CDR2 FQNNGV, per germline. There are 12 residues in the CDR3. Written as DNA, the CDR3 is TGTGCCACACGAGGACTCGGGACAATTGAGCTCTTC. Its protein is CATRGLGTIELF. Together with reference TRBV11-2 and TRBJ2-1, the CDR3 gives the full variable domain: EAGVAQSPRYKIIEKRQSVAFWCNPISGHATLYWYQQILGQGPKLLIQFQNNGVVDDSQLPKDRFSAERLKGVDSTLKIQPAKLEDSAVYLCATRGLGTIELFGPGTRLTVL.

This clonotype showed up just a few times. The chain links TRBV19 to TRBJ1-1; no clear D. Germline loops: CDR1 LNHDA, CDR2 SQIVND (reference sequence). There are 12 residues in the CDR3. Trimming removed 3 bases from V and 5 bases from J, with 7 bases in between. The CDR3 spells CASSIGLTEAFF. CDR3 bases: TGTGCCAGTAGTATTGGGCTGACTGAAGCTTTCTTT.

This clonotype appeared a few times. The gene calls are TRBV20-1 and TRBJ2-3, with 10 bases lining up with TRBD2. Looked up from germline, CDR1 is DFQATT and CDR2 is SNEGSKA (reference sequence). This CDR3 has 16 amino acids. V was pared by 1 base and J by 4 bases, with 8 bases of the junction left unmatched. The CDR3: CSARGTPSGRADTQYF. The DNA for the CDR3 is TGCAGTGCTAGAGGCACCCCTAGCGGGAGAGCAGATACGCAGTATTTT.